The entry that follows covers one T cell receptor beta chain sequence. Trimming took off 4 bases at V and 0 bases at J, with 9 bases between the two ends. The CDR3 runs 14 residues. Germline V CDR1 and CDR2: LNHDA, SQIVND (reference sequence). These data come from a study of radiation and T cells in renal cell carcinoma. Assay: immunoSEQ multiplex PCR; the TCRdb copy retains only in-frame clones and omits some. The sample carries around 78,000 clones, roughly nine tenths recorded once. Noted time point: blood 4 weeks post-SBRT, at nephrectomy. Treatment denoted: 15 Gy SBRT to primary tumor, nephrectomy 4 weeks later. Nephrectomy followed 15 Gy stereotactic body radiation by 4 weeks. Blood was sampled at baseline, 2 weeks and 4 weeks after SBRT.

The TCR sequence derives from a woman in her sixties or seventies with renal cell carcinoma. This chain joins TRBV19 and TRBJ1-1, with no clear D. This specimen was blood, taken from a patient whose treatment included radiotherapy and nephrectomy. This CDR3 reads CASSNLQLNTEAFF. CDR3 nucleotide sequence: TGTGCCAGTAGTAATCTCCAACTGAACACTGAAGCTTTCTTT.